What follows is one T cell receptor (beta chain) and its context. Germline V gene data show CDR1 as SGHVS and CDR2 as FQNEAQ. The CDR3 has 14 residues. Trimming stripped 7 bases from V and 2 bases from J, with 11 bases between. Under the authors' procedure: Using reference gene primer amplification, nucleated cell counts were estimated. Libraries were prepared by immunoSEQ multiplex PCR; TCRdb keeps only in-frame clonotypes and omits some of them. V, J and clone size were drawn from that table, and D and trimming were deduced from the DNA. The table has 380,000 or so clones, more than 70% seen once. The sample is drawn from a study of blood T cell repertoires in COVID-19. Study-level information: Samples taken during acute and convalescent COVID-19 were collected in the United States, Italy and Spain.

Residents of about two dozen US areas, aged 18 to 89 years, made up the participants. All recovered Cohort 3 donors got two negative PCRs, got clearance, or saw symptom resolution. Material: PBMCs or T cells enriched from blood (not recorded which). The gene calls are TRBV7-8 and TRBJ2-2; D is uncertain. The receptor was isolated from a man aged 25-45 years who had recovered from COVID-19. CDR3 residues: CASIHNSNTGELFF. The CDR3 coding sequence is TGTGCCAGCATCCATAACTCAAACACCGGGGAGCTGTTTTTT.